This T cell receptor beta chain was obtained from a study of blood T cell repertoires in COVID-19. Only in-frame clones appear in the TCRdb table, and some are missing; sequencing was by immunoSEQ multiplex PCR. Among some 200,000 clones, 86% were seen once, and the ten largest hold over 9.5%. The CDR3 loop spans 16 amino acids. The germline CDR1 and CDR2 sequences are SGHAT and FQNNGV. The ends were cut back, 6 bases at V and 0 bases at J, with 18 bases in the middle. This rearrangement joins TRBV11-2 to TRBJ2-7; the D gene is possibly TRBD2 (5 bases). The source of this sequence is an older woman with COVID-19, enrolled during active disease. The specimen sequenced was peripheral blood. The CDR3 protein is CASREIRRRSSYEQYF. CDR3 coding DNA: TGTGCCAGCAGGGAGATCAGACGGAGGAGCTCCTACGAGCAGTACTTC.